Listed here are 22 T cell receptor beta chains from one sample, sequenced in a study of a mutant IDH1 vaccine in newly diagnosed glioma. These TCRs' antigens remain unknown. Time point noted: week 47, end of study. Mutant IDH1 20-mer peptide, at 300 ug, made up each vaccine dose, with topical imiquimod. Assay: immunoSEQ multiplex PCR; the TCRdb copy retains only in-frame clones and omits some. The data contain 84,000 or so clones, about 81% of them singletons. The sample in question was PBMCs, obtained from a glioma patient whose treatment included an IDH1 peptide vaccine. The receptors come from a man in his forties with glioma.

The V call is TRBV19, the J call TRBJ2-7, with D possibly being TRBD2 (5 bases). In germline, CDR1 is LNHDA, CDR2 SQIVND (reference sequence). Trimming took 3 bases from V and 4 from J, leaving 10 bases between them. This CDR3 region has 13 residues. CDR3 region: CASSMASSYEQYF. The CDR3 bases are TGTGCCAGTAGTATGGCTAGCAGTTACGAGCAGTACTTC.

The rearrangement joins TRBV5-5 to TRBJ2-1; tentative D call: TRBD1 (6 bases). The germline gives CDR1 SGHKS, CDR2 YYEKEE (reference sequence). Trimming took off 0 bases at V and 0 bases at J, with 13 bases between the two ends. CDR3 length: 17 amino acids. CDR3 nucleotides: TGTGCCAGCAGCTTGGGGTACAGGGTGAGCTCCTACAATGAGCAGTTCTTC. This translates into CASSLGYRVSSYNEQFF.

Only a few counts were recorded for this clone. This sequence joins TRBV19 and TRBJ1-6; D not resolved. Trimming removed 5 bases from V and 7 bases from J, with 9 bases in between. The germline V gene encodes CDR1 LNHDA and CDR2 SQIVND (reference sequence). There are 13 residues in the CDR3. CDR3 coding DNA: TGTGCCAGTAGTGGTTCGGCAAATTCACCCCTCCACTTT. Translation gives CASSGSANSPLHF.

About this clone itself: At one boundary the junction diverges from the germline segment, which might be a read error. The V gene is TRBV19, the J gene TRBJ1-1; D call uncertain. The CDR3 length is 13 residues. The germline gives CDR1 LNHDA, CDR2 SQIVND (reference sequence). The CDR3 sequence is CASSLDKYAEAFF. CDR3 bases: TGTGCCAGTAGTTTAGACAAGTACGCTGAAGCTTTCTTT.

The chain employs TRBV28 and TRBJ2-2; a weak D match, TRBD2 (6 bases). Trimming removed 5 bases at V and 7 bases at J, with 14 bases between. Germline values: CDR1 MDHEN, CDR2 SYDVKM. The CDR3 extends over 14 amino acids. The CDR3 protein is CASSPWRDSGELFF. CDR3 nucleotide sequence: TGTGCCAGCAGTCCCTGGCGGGATAGCGGGGAGCTGTTTTTT.

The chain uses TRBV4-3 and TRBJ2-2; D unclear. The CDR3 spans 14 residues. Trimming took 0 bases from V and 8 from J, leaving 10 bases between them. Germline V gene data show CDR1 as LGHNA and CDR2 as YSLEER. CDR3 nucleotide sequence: TGCGCCAGCAGCCAAGATCAAGGGATTGGGGAGCTGTTTTTT. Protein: CASSQDQGIGELFF.

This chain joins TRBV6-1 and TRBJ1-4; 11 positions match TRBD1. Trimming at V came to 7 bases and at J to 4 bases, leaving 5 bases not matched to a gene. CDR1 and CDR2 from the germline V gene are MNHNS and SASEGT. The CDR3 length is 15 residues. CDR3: CASIRTGGRNEKLFF. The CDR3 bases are TGTGCCAGCATCCGGACAGGGGGCCGTAATGAAAAACTGTTTTTT.

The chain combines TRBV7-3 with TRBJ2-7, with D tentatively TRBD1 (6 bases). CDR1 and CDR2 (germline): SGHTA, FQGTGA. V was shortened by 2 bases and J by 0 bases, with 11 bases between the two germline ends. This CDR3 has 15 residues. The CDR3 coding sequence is TGTGCCAGCAGCTTAGGACAGCTAAGCTCCTACGAGCAGTACTTC. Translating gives CASSLGQLSSYEQYF.

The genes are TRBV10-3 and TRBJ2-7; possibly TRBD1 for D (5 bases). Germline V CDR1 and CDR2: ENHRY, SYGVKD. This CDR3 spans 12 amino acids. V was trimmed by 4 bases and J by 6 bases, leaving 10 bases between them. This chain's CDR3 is CAISANRFEQYF. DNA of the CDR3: TGTGCCATCAGTGCGAACAGGTTCGAGCAGTACTTC.

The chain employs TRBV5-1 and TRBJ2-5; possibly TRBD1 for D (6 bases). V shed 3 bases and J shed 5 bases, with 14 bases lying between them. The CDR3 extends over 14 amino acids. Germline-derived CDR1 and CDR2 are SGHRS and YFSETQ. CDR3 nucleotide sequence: TGCGCCAGCAGCTCCGGTGGGGGCATGGAGACCCAGTACTTC. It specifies CASSSGGGMETQYF.

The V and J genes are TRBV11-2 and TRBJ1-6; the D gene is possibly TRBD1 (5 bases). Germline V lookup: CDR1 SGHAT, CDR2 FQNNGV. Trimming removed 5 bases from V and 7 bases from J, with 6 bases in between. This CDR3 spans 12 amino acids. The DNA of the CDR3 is TGTGCCAGCAGCGAGGGGAATTCACCCCTCCACTTT. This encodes CASSEGNSPLHF.

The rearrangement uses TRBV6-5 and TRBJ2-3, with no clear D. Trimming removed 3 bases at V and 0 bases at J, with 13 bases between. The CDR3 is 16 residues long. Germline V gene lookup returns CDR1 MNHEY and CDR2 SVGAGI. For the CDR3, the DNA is TGTGCCAGCAGTTATCTCCAATTTTCTAGCACAGATACGCAGTATTTT. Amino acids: CASSYLQFSSTDTQYF.

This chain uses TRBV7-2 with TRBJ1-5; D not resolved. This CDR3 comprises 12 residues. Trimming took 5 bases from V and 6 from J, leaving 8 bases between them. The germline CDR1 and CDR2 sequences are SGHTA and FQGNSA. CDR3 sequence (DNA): TGTGCCAGCAGCCAAATCGGTCAGCCCCAGCATTTT. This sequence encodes CASSQIGQPQHF. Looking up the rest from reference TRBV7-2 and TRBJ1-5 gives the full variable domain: GAGVSQSPSNKVTEKGKDVELRCDPISGHTALYWYRQSLGQGLEFLIYFQGNSAPDKSGLPSDRFSAERTGGSVSTLTIQRTQQEDSAVYLCASSQIGQPQHFGDGTRLSIL.

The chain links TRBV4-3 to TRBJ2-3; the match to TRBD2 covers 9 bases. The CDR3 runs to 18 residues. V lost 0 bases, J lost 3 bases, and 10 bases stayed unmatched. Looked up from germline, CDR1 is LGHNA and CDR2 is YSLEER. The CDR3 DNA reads TGCGCCAGCAGCCAAGATTTCCCGGTTAGCGGGGGAACAGATACGCAGTATTTT. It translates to CASSQDFPVSGGTDTQYF.

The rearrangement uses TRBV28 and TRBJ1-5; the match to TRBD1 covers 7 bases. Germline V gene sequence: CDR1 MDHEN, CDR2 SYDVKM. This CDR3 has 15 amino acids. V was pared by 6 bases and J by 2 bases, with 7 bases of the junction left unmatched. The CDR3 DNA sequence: TGTGCCAGCAGGGTGACAGGGTTGGGCAATCAGCCCCAGCATTTT. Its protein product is CASRVTGLGNQPQHF.

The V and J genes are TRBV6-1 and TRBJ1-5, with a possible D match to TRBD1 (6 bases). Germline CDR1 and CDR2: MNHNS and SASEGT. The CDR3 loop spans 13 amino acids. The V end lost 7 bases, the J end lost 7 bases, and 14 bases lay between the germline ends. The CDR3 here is CASTLQGGQPQHF. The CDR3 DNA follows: TGTGCCAGCACTTTACAGGGTGGGCAGCCCCAGCATTTT.

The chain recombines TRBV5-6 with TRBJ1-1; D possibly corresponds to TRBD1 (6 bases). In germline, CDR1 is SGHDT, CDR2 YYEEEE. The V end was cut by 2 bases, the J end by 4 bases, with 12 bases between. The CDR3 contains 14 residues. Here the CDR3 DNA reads TGTGCCAGCAGCTTTTGGACAGAATCCACTGAAGCTTTCTTT. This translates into CASSFWTESTEAFF.

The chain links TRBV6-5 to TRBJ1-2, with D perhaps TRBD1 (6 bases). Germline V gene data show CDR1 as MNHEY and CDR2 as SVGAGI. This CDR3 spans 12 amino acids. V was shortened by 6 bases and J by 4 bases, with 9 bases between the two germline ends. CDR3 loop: CASRGTLYGYTF. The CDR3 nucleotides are TGTGCCAGCAGGGGGACACTCTATGGCTACACCTTC.

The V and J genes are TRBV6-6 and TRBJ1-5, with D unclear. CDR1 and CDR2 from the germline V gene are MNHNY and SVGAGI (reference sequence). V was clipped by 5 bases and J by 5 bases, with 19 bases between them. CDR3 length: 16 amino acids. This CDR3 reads CASSHIRQPVDQPQHF. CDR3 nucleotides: TGTGCCAGCAGTCACATTCGGCAGCCGGTGGATCAGCCCCAGCATTTT.

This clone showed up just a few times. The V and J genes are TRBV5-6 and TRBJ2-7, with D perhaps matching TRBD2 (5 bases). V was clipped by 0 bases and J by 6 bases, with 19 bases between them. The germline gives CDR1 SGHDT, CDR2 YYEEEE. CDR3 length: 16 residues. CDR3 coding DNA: TGTGCCAGCAGCTTGGAGGCGGGCATTTCGGTCTTCGAGCAGTACTTC. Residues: CASSLEAGISVFEQYF.

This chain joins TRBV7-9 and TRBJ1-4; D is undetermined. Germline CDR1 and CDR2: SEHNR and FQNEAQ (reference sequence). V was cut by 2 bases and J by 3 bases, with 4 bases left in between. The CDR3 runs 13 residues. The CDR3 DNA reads TGTGCCAGCAGCTTATATGCTAATGAAAAACTGTTTTTT. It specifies CASSLYANEKLFF.

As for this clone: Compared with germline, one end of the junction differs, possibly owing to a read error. In DNA, the CDR3 is TGTGCCAGCTCGCCACTTGGGACAGCGAGCACTGAAGCTTTCTTT. Translating gives CASSPLGTASTEAFF. The chain is built from TRBV18 and TRBJ1-1; TRBD1 agrees at 7 bases. Germline V gene lookup returns CDR1 KGHSH and CDR2 LQKENI. The CDR3 length is 15 residues.